This T cell receptor beta chain comes out of a study of chemoradiotherapy in HPV16-positive cancers (dated 2022 in TCRdb). About the study as a whole: Using functional T-cell assays on cells from a couple of HPV16-positive patients, the researchers defined candidate HPV-specific T-cell clones and common TCR motifs. The study asked whether T-cell immunity to the HPV oncoproteins E6 and E7 changes during chemoradiotherapy and whether this immunity affects survival. Next, the candidate HPV-specific TCRs and motifs were followed in TCR repertoires from over 85 patients with HPV-related cancers. Findings and caveats that apply to the study as a whole: Expansion of candidate HPV-specific clones and E7-related TCR motifs was observed in the tumor microenvironment during treatment, whereas no such expansion was observed for non-HPV-specific T cells. In HPV16-positive patients, expansion of HPV-responsive T cells during chemoradiotherapy was associated with improved recurrence-free survival. The survival association was reported for HPV16-positive patients, and the functional definition of HPV-specific T cells was derived from only two HPV16-positive patients.

As regards this clone: This receptor's antigen is unknown. Per-base quality was not reported, and no clone a single base away is much larger than it.

Libraries were prepared through the immunoSEQ multiplex PCR assay. Not all clones reach the TCRdb copy of this immuneACCESS table, which keeps in-frame sequences only. Checked studies attribute under half of the gap to unresolved V genes and leave the rest unexplained. Within this sample are more than 13,000 clones, with 85% to 90% of them counted one time only. The top ten clonotypes cover 3.5% of the sample. V is pruned by 6 bases and J by 5 bases, leaving 17 bases of the junction without a gene match. The CDR3 contains 20 residues, cysteine and phenylalanine counted. Only the CDR3 region is kept as DNA, spanning 60 bases read in frame from base 1. Reading the germline V gene (reference sequence) gives CDR1 MNHEY and CDR2 SMNVEV. Because repertoires were sampled repeatedly during chemoradiotherapy, clonal expansion in the tumor microenvironment could be followed.

The starting material was blood, obtained from a patient who underwent chemoradiotherapy. Recombination joined TRBV27 with TRBJ2-1; TRBD2 matches 15 bases in the middle. This TCR was sampled from a human donor with HPV-associated anogenital cancer. The CDR3 reads CASSRDSWTSGGGKDNEQFF. The nucleotide sequence reads as follows: TGTGCCAGCAGCCGGGACAGTTGGACTAGCGGGGGGGGTAAGGACAATGAGCAGTTCTTC.